These 12 T cell receptor beta chains originate from one sample sequenced in a study of identical twins. TCRdb analysed the 5' RACE reads with MiXCR anew, one entry per CDR3 protein. The profile shows 510,000 or so distinct CDR3 sequences, roughly 15% of them singletons. These sequences were also reported in another study, on yellow fever vaccine responses in identical twins.

Sample: CD4+ T cells sorted from blood. Source of these receptors: a woman under 30 in good health.

This clonotype was recorded at least ten times. V usage is TRBV7-2 and J usage is TRBJ2-1, with 11 bases aligning to TRBD1. Germline CDR1 SGHTA, CDR2 FQGNSA. J gave up 5 bases and V 5 bases, and 5 bases lay outside the gene matches. This CDR3 region has 15 residues. The CDR3 sequence: CASSPGTGGNNEQFF. The CDR3 nucleotides read TGTGCCAGCAGCCCGGGGACAGGGGGAAACAATGAGCAGTTCTTC.

J is TRBJ2-2 and V is TRBV11-3; possible D gene TRBD1, 5 bases. With 5 bases removed from V and 4 bases from J, the gap between germline ends came to 17 bases. Germline CDR1 is SGHNT and CDR2 is YENEEA. The CDR3 extends over 16 amino acids. DNA of the CDR3: TGTGCCAGCAGCCCGAACGGACAACTCGGCACCGGGGAGCTGTTTTTT. Its protein is CASSPNGQLGTGELFF.

The chain couples TRBV10-3 to TRBJ2-7; 9 nucleotides agree with TRBD2. The CDR3 is made up of 13 amino acids. Germline V gene sequence: CDR1 ENHRY, CDR2 SYGVKD. V shed 6 bases, J shed 3 bases, and the junction held 3 bases outside the gene matches. CDR3 residues: CAISPTSGYEQYV. Here the CDR3 DNA reads TGTGCCATCAGCCCGACTAGCGGCTACGAGCAGTACGTC.

This clonotype came up once. This sequence joins TRBV20-1 and TRBJ2-1; D is undetermined. Between the trimmed V and J ends, which lost 2 bases and 6 bases, there was a span of 14 bases. Germline V gives CDR1 DFQATT, CDR2 SNEGSKA (reference sequence). The CDR3 has 14 residues. CDR3 loop: CSARPRGGLNEQFF. Here the CDR3 DNA reads TGCAGTGCTAGACCCAGAGGTGGGCTCAATGAGCAGTTCTTC.

This clonotype was counted only a few times. The chain combines TRBV10-2 with TRBJ1-1, with D hard to call. The V end was cut by 5 bases, the J end by 1 base, with 11 bases between. Germline CDR1 reads WSHSY; CDR2 reads SAAADI. The CDR3 extends over 14 amino acids. In nucleotides, the CDR3 is TGCGCCAGCAGTATTATCAAGAAGAACACTGAAGCTTTCTTT. Translating gives CASSIIKKNTEAFF.

This clonotype was detected only a few times. The J gene is TRBJ2-1, the V gene TRBV5-1, with D possibly being TRBD1 or TRBD2 (5 bases each). The germline V gene has CDR1 SGHRS and CDR2 YFSETQ. The CDR3 contains 14 residues. Trimming pared 4 bases from V and 5 bases from J, leaving 13 bases between. CDR3 DNA sequence: TGCGCCAGCAGCCGGACGGGACCCCACAATGAGCAGTTCTTC. Its translation: CASSRTGPHNEQFF.

CDR3 bases: TGTGCCACCATTCCCCTAAGCTCCTACAATGAGCAGTTCTTC. It codes for CATIPLSSYNEQFF. V usage is TRBV12-3 or TRBV12-4 and J usage is TRBJ2-1; D is unclear. Trimming took 10 bases from V and 0 from J, leaving 13 bases between them. CDR3 length: 14 residues.

This clonotype was detected only once. The rearrangement joins TRBV3-1 to TRBJ2-7; D remains unclear. The CDR3 is made up of 15 amino acids. Trimming cost V 0 bases and J 2 bases, with 11 bases left between them. Germline loops: CDR1 LGHDT, CDR2 YNNKEL (reference sequence). The CDR3 DNA reads TGTGCCAGCAGCCAAGATCAAGCTGGAACCTACGAGCAGTACTTC. Encoded protein: CASSQDQAGTYEQYF.

Only a few counts were recorded for this clonotype. This sequence joins TRBV28 and TRBJ1-1, with 10 bases identical to TRBD1. This CDR3 is 15 amino acids long. The germline V gene encodes CDR1 MDHEN and CDR2 SYDVKM. V shed 5 bases and J 1 base; nucleotides not matched to a gene: 4. CDR3 nucleotide sequence: TGTGCCAGCAGTGACAGGGGGCCGGGGAACACTGAAGCTTTCTTT. It translates to CASSDRGPGNTEAFF.

This clonotype was observed a handful of times. The chain has TRBV7-9 and TRBJ1-4; D ambiguous. The CDR3 contains 14 residues. Germline V gene lookup returns CDR1 SEHNR and CDR2 FQNEAQ (reference sequence). The ends were cut back, 5 bases at V and 8 bases at J, with 15 bases in the middle. This CDR3 reads CASSRRDLQEKLFF. The CDR3, as DNA: TGTGCCAGCAGCCGCCGGGATCTGCAGGAAAAACTGTTTTTT.

This clonotype was recorded a few times. Compared with germline, one end of the junction differs, possibly owing to a read error. This chain uses TRBV5-1 with TRBJ2-7, with D perhaps given as TRBD1 or TRBD2 (5 bases each). Germline V gene sequence: CDR1 SGHRS, CDR2 YFSETQ. The CDR3 loop spans 14 amino acids. CDR3 DNA sequence: TGCGCCAGCAGGGGGGAGACTACCTCCCACGAGCAGTACTTC. Residues: CASRGETTSHEQYF.

The table lists this clonotype with many counts. The V and J genes are TRBV2 and TRBJ2-3; 15 bases are a match to TRBD2. Germline CDR1 reads SNHLY; CDR2 reads FYNNEI. The CDR3 is made up of 15 amino acids. Germline trimming cut 5 bases from V and 5 bases from J; bases unmatched to any gene: 2. The DNA for the CDR3 is TGTGCCAGCAGTTGGGGACTAGCGGGAGGAGATACGCAGTATTTT. It specifies CASSWGLAGGDTQYF.